Below, one TCR beta chain is given with its context. Its antigen remains unidentified. This specimen belongs to a study of graft-versus-host responses after intestinal transplantation. Study at large: Isolated intestinal, liver-intestinal, or multivisceral transplants had been given to the recipients.

CDR3 length: 16 amino acids. With 5 bases removed from V and 6 bases from J, the gap between germline ends came to 17 bases. The germline V gene encodes CDR1 SEHNR and CDR2 FQNEAQ (reference sequence). Profiling relied on immunoSEQ multiplex PCR, and the TCRdb table lists in-frame clones only, not all of them. The repertoire holds about 81,000 clones, with around 90% as singletons. Findings and caveats of the study: Detected in recipient marrow were GvH clones, some of which were first observed in ileum or blood.

The sequence was collected from a human donor who was the organ donor for an intestinal transplant. The V call is TRBV7-9, the J call TRBJ1-6; the D gene is possibly TRBD1 (6 bases). The input for sequencing was unstimulated CD4+ T cells sorted from spleen or lymph node cells, taken before transplant. Here the CDR3 reads CASSHEQGTLNSPLHF. The CDR3 DNA follows: TGTGCCAGCAGCCATGAACAGGGAACTCTTAATTCACCCCTCCACTTT.